Below are 23 T cell receptor beta chains sequenced from a single sample in a study of shared clonotypes between healthy human individuals. Selected positively for CCR7 and CD45RO-negative, naive CD8 cells excluded terminally differentiated effector memory CD45RA+ cells. Clones were read by immunoSEQ multiplex PCR, and TCRdb kept only the in-frame ones, dropping some. Of approximately 740,000 clones detected, 90% to 95% appear once; the ten largest clones hold 24%. The sample comprised naive CD8+ T cells sorted from blood. The source is a man aged 30 to 45 in good health.

In its sample, this clone was seen a few times. This chain links TRBV27 with TRBJ2-1, with 9 bases lining up with TRBD2. CDR1 and CDR2 from the germline V gene are MNHEY and SMNVEV (reference sequence). CDR3 length equals 16 residues. Trimming at V came to 5 bases and at J to 6 bases, leaving 11 bases not matched to a gene. CDR3 sequence: CASSTIGGRALNEQFF. CDR3 coding DNA: TGTGCCAGCAGTACCATTGGCGGGAGGGCCCTCAATGAGCAGTTCTTC.

CDR3 in amino acids: CASSSYRTSGYLIYEQYF. DNA of the CDR3: TGTGCCAGCAGCTCATATAGGACTAGCGGATACCTAATTTACGAGCAGTACTTC. The rearrangement links TRBV7-2 to TRBJ2-7; 10 bases align to TRBD2. The junction had 16 bases not matched to a gene; V was cut back by 4 bases and J by 4 bases. Germline V gives CDR1 SGHTA, CDR2 FQGNSA. CDR3 length: 18 residues.

Note on this clone: The same CDR3 can be traced to other DNA sequences in this sample. The J gene is TRBJ1-2, the V gene TRBV10-3; 10 nucleotides align to TRBD1. V dropped 6 bases and J dropped 4; count of bases not matched to a gene: 5. The CDR3 is 14 amino acids. Germline CDR1 is ENHRY and CDR2 is SYGVKD. The CDR3 DNA sequence: TGTGCCATCAGCCCCGGACAGGGGGTCTATGGCTACACCTTC. This gives the protein CAISPGQGVYGYTF.

This chain uses TRBV2 with TRBJ2-1; 11 bases map to TRBD1. V shed 7 bases and J 6 bases; nucleotides not matched to a gene: 8. Germline CDR1 reads SNHLY; CDR2 reads FYNNEI. The length of the CDR3 is 15 residues. The CDR3 spells CASNNPGTGGNEQFF. CDR3 in DNA: TGTGCCAGCAATAACCCCGGGACAGGGGGCAATGAGCAGTTCTTC.

The chain is built from TRBV7-9 and TRBJ2-1; D possibly uses TRBD1 or TRBD2 (5 bases each). Trimming took 3 bases from V and 6 from J, leaving 18 bases between them. In germline, CDR1 is SEHNR, CDR2 FQNEAQ (reference sequence). This CDR3 is 16 amino acids long. CDR3 sequence reads: CASSFIRGTTFNEQFF. The CDR3 coding sequence is TGTGCCAGCAGCTTCATACGGGGCACTACGTTCAATGAGCAGTTCTTC.

The J gene is TRBJ2-1, the V gene TRBV7-9; 9 bases are shared with TRBD1. Germline V gives CDR1 SEHNR, CDR2 FQNEAQ (reference sequence). CDR3 size: 17 residues. Trimming cost V 5 bases and J 9 bases; bases outside gene matches: 17. The CDR3 here is CASSTETGTGFSREQFF. The CDR3 DNA reads as TGTGCCAGCAGCACCGAAACCGGGACAGGGTTCTCACGTGAGCAGTTCTTC.

The chain is built from TRBV11-2 and TRBJ2-3; 9 bases are shared with TRBD1. The CDR3 covers 15 residues. V dropped 3 bases and J dropped 3; count of bases not matched to a gene: 4. CDR1 and CDR2 (germline): SGHAT, FQNNGV. CDR3 nucleotides: TGTGCCAGCAGCTTTCCACAGGGGGCAACAGATACGCAGTATTTT. Translated: CASSFPQGATDTQYF.

This sequence joins TRBV7-9 and TRBJ2-5; 11 bases align to TRBD2. Germline V gives CDR1 SEHNR, CDR2 FQNEAQ (reference sequence). The J segment lost 1 base and the V segment lost 2 bases, leaving 0 bases of the junction unmatched. The CDR3 has 15 residues. The CDR3 is CASSLLAGGQETQYF. The CDR3 DNA sequence: TGTGCCAGCAGCTTACTAGCGGGAGGCCAAGAGACCCAGTACTTC.

The chain couples TRBV27 to TRBJ2-6, with TRBD1 identical over 7 bases. The CDR3 covers 16 residues. V lost 5 bases to trimming and J lost 2 bases; unmatched junction nucleotides: 6. CDR1 and CDR2 from the germline V gene are MNHEY and SMNVEV (reference sequence). CDR3 sequence (DNA): TGTGCCAGCAGTCTCTTAGGGACAGCTGGGGCCAACGTCCTGACTTTC. Translating gives CASSLLGTAGANVLTF.

This clone was seen just once. This sequence joins TRBV15 and TRBJ2-7, with D unresolved. CDR1 is LNHNV and CDR2 is YYDKDF in the germline V gene (reference sequence). Trimming took 8 bases from V and 2 from J, leaving 13 bases between them. This CDR3 contains 13 residues. The CDR3 nucleotides are TGTGCCACCGCGACACCTAGTACCTACGAGCAGTACTTC. It specifies CATATPSTYEQYF.

As regards this clone: At one end the junction does not follow the germline gene, possibly because of a read error. V usage is TRBV28 and J usage is TRBJ1-2, with D possibly TRBD1 on 6 matching bases. Germline V CDR1 and CDR2: MDHEN, SYDVKM. The CDR3 has 14 residues. CDR3 loop: CASSRRGDNYGCTF. As DNA, the CDR3 is TGTGCCAGCAGTCGGAGGGGGGACAACTATGGCTGCACCTTC.

This chain uses TRBV10-3 with TRBJ2-3; TRBD2 matches at 7 bases. V lost 4 bases, J lost 1 base, and 5 bases stayed unmatched. Germline assignment: CDR1 ENHRY and CDR2 SYGVKD. CDR3 length: 15 residues. The CDR3 sequence is CAISALADGTDTQYF. CDR3 nucleotides: TGTGCCATCAGTGCCCTAGCGGACGGCACAGATACGCAGTATTTT.

The chain uses TRBV7-8 and TRBJ2-1; TRBD1 aligns across 7 bases. CDR1 is SGHVS and CDR2 is FQNEAQ in the germline V gene. The CDR3 sequence is 16 residues long. Trimming removed 1 base from V and 3 bases from J; junction bases left unmatched: 6. CDR3 amino acids: CASSLDDRVGYNEQFF. The CDR3 coding sequence is TGTGCCAGCAGCTTAGACGACAGGGTGGGCTACAATGAGCAGTTCTTC.

This clone occurred a few times. The V call is TRBV7-9, the J call TRBJ2-3, with TRBD2 matching 14 bases. Trimming cost V 4 bases and J 14 bases; bases outside gene matches: 11. The germline CDR1 and CDR2 sequences are SEHNR and FQNEAQ (reference sequence). This CDR3 comprises 15 residues. This CDR3 is CASSSPGTSGGPRYF. In DNA, the CDR3 is TGTGCCAGCAGCTCGCCCGGGACTAGCGGGGGCCCAAGGTATTTT.

This sequence joins TRBV9 and TRBJ2-3, with unresolved D. Trimming left V 0 bases short and J 5 bases short, with 7 bases between. Per germline, CDR1 SGDLS and CDR2 YYNGEE. The CDR3 is 13 amino acids. Written as DNA, the CDR3 is TGTGCCAGCAGCGTAGGGGGTGAAGATACGCAGTATTTT. Amino acids: CASSVGGEDTQYF.

This chain connects TRBV29-1 to TRBJ2-1; 11 positions agree with TRBD1. CDR1 SQVTM and CDR2 ANQGSEA come from the germline V gene. V was clipped by 7 bases and J by 7 bases; unmatched bases: 9. The CDR3 is 14 amino acids. For the CDR3, the DNA is TGCAGCGAGTGGACAGGGGGCCTTTCGAATGAGCAGTTCTTC. This encodes CSEWTGGLSNEQFF.

The gene calls are TRBV30 and TRBJ1-1; D unresolved. The CDR3 length is 11 residues. In germline, CDR1 is GTSNPN, CDR2 SVGIG (reference sequence). The V end lost 3 bases, the J end lost 5 bases, and 7 bases lay between the germline ends. The CDR3 DNA is TGTGCCTGGAGGCAGGATACTGAAGCTTTCTTT. Its protein product is CAWRQDTEAFF.

The rearrangement joins TRBV19 to TRBJ2-7; D not resolved. V shed 3 bases and J shed 3 bases, with 12 bases lying between them. Germline V gene lookup returns CDR1 LNHDA and CDR2 SQIVND (reference sequence). The CDR3 is made up of 14 amino acids. The CDR3 is CASSMRFEFYEQYF. The CDR3 DNA reads TGTGCCAGTAGTATGCGTTTCGAGTTCTACGAGCAGTACTTC. The variable domain in full, completed from reference TRBV19 and TRBJ2-7, reads DGGITQSPKYLFRKEGQNVTLSCEQNLNHDAMYWYRQDPGQGLRLIYYSQIVNDFQKGDIAEGYSVSREKKESFPLTVTSAQKNPTAFYLCASSMRFEFYEQYFGPGTRLTVT.

A remark on this clone: Different DNA sequences within this sample yield the same CDR3. The CDR3 reads CASSQDPSGSSTDTQYF. The CDR3 DNA sequence: TGCGCCAGCAGCCAAGATCCTAGCGGGTCTAGCACAGATACGCAGTATTTT. The rearrangement joins TRBV4-1 to TRBJ2-3, with 8 nucleotides matching TRBD2. V shed 0 bases and J 0 bases; nucleotides not matched to a gene: 5. The germline V gene encodes CDR1 MGHRA and CDR2 YSYEKL. This CDR3 comprises 17 residues.

DNA for the CDR3: TGTGCCAGCAGTTTATCCGGACTAGCGGGGACCTACGAGCAGTACTTC. Its translation: CASSLSGLAGTYEQYF. V usage is TRBV27 and J usage is TRBJ2-7; 12 positions agree with TRBD2. The germline V gene has CDR1 MNHEY and CDR2 SMNVEV (reference sequence). The CDR3 totals 16 residues. The V and J ends lost 0 bases and 2 bases, in that order; junction bases with no gene match: 2.

The chain uses TRBV6-1 and TRBJ1-3, with D possibly matching TRBD1 (6 bases). The CDR3 loop spans 15 amino acids. The V end was cut by 6 bases, the J end by 0 bases, with 12 bases between. The germline CDR1 and CDR2 sequences are MNHNS and SASEGT. The CDR3 DNA follows: TGTGCCAGCAGGTGGGGGACAAACTCTGGAAACACCATATATTTT. Residues: CASRWGTNSGNTIYF.

The rearrangement joins TRBV7-8 to TRBJ2-5; the D gene could be TRBD1 or TRBD2 (6 bases each). The CDR3 covers 16 residues. The germline V gene encodes CDR1 SGHVS and CDR2 FQNEAQ. Between the trimmed V and J ends, which lost 5 bases and 5 bases, there was a span of 21 bases. In DNA form, the CDR3 reads TGTGCCAGCAGCCCCAGGGGTGGCGGGATAGTGGAGACCCAGTACTTC. It yields the protein CASSPRGGGIVETQYF.

The chain carries TRBV19 and TRBJ2-4; D possibly uses TRBD1 or TRBD2 (6 bases each). The CDR3 covers 14 residues. With 3 bases removed from V and 6 bases from J, the gap between germline ends came to 12 bases. CDR1 and CDR2 from the germline V gene are LNHDA and SQIVND (reference sequence). The CDR3 loop reads CASSIGGAINIQYF. The CDR3 DNA reads TGTGCCAGTAGTATCGGGGGCGCAATAAACATTCAGTACTTC. The full variable domain, in which reference TRBV19 and TRBJ2-4 provide the parts outside the CDR3, is DGGITQSPKYLFRKEGQNVTLSCEQNLNHDAMYWYRQDPGQGLRLIYYSQIVNDFQKGDIAEGYSVSREKKESFPLTVTSAQKNPTAFYLCASSIGGAINIQYFGAGTRLSVL.